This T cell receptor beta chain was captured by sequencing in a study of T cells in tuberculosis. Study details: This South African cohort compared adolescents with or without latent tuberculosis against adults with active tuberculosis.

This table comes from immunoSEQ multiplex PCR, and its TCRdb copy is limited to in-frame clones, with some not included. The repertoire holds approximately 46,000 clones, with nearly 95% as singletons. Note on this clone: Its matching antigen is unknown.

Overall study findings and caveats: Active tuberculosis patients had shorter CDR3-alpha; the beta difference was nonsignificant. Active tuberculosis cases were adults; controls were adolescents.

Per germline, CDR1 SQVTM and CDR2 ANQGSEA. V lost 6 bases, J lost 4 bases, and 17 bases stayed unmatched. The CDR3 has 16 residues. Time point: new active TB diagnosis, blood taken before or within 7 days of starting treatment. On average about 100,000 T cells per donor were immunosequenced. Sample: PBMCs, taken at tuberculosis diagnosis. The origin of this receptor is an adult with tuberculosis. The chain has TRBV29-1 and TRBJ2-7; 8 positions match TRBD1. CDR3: CSVVGPKGQGAYEQYF. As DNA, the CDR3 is TGCAGCGTCGTTGGACCCAAGGGGCAGGGGGCTTACGAGCAGTACTTC.